This TCR beta chain was recovered during a study of blood T cell repertoires in COVID-19. Whole-study context: PBMCs, B-cell-depleted T cells, or T cells provided the cDNA or gDNA that made up the material.

Germline values: CDR1 MNHEY, CDR2 SVGEGT. The CDR3 length is 13 residues. V was shortened by 6 bases and J by 7 bases, with 13 bases between the two germline ends. In the authors' workflow: Reference gene primer amplification in the assay estimated nucleated cell counts. Only in-frame clones appear in the TCRdb table, and some are missing; sequencing was by immunoSEQ multiplex PCR. V and J calls plus clone size are reproduced from that table; the DNA served to infer D and trimming. Here the sample spans about 150,000 clones, over 80% being singletons. The TCR comes from an older man with acute or convalescent COVID-19. This chain uses TRBV6-2 or TRBV6-3 with TRBJ1-5; maybe TRBD1 (6 bases). Specimen: peripheral blood. The CDR3: CASSHREGQPQHF. The CDR3 DNA reads TGTGCCAGCAGCCACAGGGAGGGCCAGCCCCAGCATTTT.